This T cell receptor (beta chain) is from a study of regulatory T cells in long-lasting Graves disease. Time point indicated: newly diagnosed GD, antithyroid drugs for less than 3 months. Researchers made the TCR library from RNA that was extracted from PBMCs. There are many counts of this clonotype. The antigen remains undetermined. Per the germline V gene, CDR1 is MNHEY and CDR2 is SVGAGI. V gave up 1 base and J gave up 5 bases, with 8 bases separating them. The CDR3 contains 14 residues. Arm-PCR of CDR3 regions and iRepertoire HTBI primers were the basis on which TCR beta libraries were built. In the authors' workflow: Sample data revealed approximately 62 TRBV and more than 13 TRBJ segments. MiXCR, run by TCRdb on the multiplex PCR reads, gives a single entry per CDR3 protein. V and J calls and clone size were set by TCRdb, not the authors. The repertoire holds 250,000 to 400,000 distinct CDR3 sequences, with 15% to 20% as singletons.

Study observations and caveats: Analyses excluded thyroid tissue, covering peripheral blood alone. The study found TRBV28, TRBJ1-2 and TRBJ2-5 favored in persistent disease. The study found persistent patients shared more public clonotypes (2,741) than new patients (approximately 870).

The source is a female donor with Graves disease. The chain joins TRBV6-5 to TRBJ2-2, with D maybe TRBD1 (5 bases). The specimen comprised peripheral blood mononuclear cells (PBMCs), sampled at new diagnosis, from a patient treated with antithyroid drugs. The DNA for the CDR3 is TGTGCCAGCAGTTACTTTAGGGGAACCGGGGAGCTGTTTTTT. Amino acid sequence: CASSYFRGTGELFF.